The 4 T cell receptor beta chains below were found in one sample sequenced in a study of shared clonotypes between healthy human individuals. TCRdb keeps only in-frame clones here, not all; method: immunoSEQ multiplex PCR. The sample has roughly 2.5 million clones; roughly 92% are singletons. The specimen sequenced was naive CD4+ T cells sorted from blood. Subset meaning: CD45RA+ positively selected. The receptors derive from a young man in good health.

The chain couples TRBV19 to TRBJ2-2; 9 positions agree with TRBD1. The CDR3 length is 15 residues. J lost 6 bases, V lost 5 bases, and 7 bases had no gene match. Germline assignment: CDR1 LNHDA and CDR2 SQIVND (reference sequence). The CDR3 spells CASSSGQGWPGELFF. The CDR3 DNA sequence: TGTGCCAGTAGTTCCGGACAGGGGTGGCCCGGGGAGCTGTTTTTT.

The table lists this clone with a few counts. Other nucleotide sequences in the sample specify the same CDR3. The J gene is TRBJ2-5, the V gene TRBV5-1, with TRBD1 matching over 9 bases. Looked up from germline, CDR1 is SGHRS and CDR2 is YFSETQ. The CDR3 has 14 amino acids. J was trimmed by 3 bases and V by 2 bases; bases with no gene match: 2. As DNA, the CDR3 is TGCGCCAGCAGCTTCGGGACAGGGAAAGAGACCCAGTACTTC. Its protein product is CASSFGTGKETQYF.

The CDR3 spells CASKLDRLSYEQYF. The CDR3 bases are TGTGCCAGCAAACTTGACAGGCTCTCCTACGAGCAGTACTTC. The J gene is TRBJ2-7, the V gene TRBV6-1; the D gene is possibly TRBD1 (6 bases). CDR1 and CDR2 (germline): MNHNS, SASEGT. The V and J ends lost 7 bases and 0 bases respectively, with 13 bases between them. This CDR3 is 14 amino acids long.

V usage is TRBV5-4 and J usage is TRBJ1-1; no clear D gene. The CDR3 runs to 13 residues. V was trimmed by 9 bases and J by 1 base, leaving 13 bases between them. CDR1 is SGHNT, CDR2 YYREEE, per germline (reference sequence). CDR3 sequence: CATQTEGNTEAFF. The DNA for the CDR3 is TGTGCCACACAGACGGAAGGGAACACTGAAGCTTTCTTT.